Here is one T cell receptor beta chain with its context. The specificity of this receptor is unknown. Base quality data are lacking; no much larger clone is found one base away. The data originate from a study of T cells after yellow fever vaccination (dated by TCRdb to the late 2010s). At the level of the whole study: Libraries from fractions with low cell numbers were prepared with the SMART-Seq v4 Ultra Low Input RNA kit. Bulk TCR alpha and beta repertoires were sequenced longitudinally to track T-cell clones before and after primary and booster YFV17D yellow fever vaccination. Two healthy male donors made up the cohort, one aged 18 to 30 years and the other aged 30 to 40 years. Blood samples were taken at several timepoints before and after primary and secondary immunization, and bulk PBMC replicates and cell subsets were isolated.

TCR cDNA was synthesized by 5'RACE template switching, which introduced a universal primer site and unique molecular identifiers. Priming for cDNA synthesis came from both the TCR alpha and TCR beta constant segments. Libraries were amplified in two PCR steps, with sample barcodes and sequencing adapters added in the second step. Sequencing of libraries was performed on Illumina HiSeq 2500 (2x100 bp) or NovaSeq (2x150 bp). From the authors' description of their analysis: Reads were demultiplexed and collapsed into UMI consensus sequences with MIGEC, and V(D)J alignment was performed with MiXCR. Vaccine-responding clonotypes were identified with edgeR using replicate PBMC samples, with FDR below 0.01 and a log2 fold change above 5 up to day 15 being required. Each bulk clonotype was labeled CD4 or CD8 based on which sequenced repertoire, CD4 or CD8, contained the clonotype at higher abundance. TCRdb's own reprocessing of the public reads used fastp at Q25 and MiXCR and kept productive beta chains. Under each unique CDR3 protein, matching rows form one entry showing the most common genes and DNA. For this entry, the V and J calls and clone size follow TCRdb and not the study's own pipeline. Within this sample are a few hundred thousand distinct CDR3 sequences, with 6.8% of them counted one time only. Of the sample, around 17% is held by the ten largest clones.

The CDR3, cysteine through phenylalanine, is 15 amino acids long. Just the 45-base CDR3 DNA is kept, in frame starting at base 1. CDR1 and CDR2 were assigned from the germline V gene as SGHRS and YFSETQ. The junction carries 11 bases between V and J, which are trimmed by 4 bases and 0 bases respectively. The sample's treatment or condition, from its label and the paper: live attenuated yellow fever vaccine strain. Two biological replicates of bulk PBMCs were collected at each blood-draw timepoint. A standard Ficoll-Paque protocol was used to isolate PBMCs from peripheral blood. TriZol was used to extract RNA from bulk PBMCs, from CD4 and CD8 fractions, and from dextramer-positive and dextramer-negative fractions. Broad study findings and their caveats: A small share of clonotypes was detected in both CD4 and CD8 compartments, with the overlap likely arising from convergent recombination. Because abundant contaminating clonotypes from the bulk population could be contained in FACS-sorted repertoires, computational filtering was required. Compared with the primary T-cell response, the secondary T-cell response was faster but weaker, reaching its peak on day 5 rather than on day 15. Because only a couple of donors were included in the study, the extent to which the findings can be generalized is limited. After the booster, most of the clones that had expanded following primary vaccination were detected again (just under 97% of CD4 and around 88% of CD8), which suggests that memory was broadly maintained.

The V and J segments used are TRBV5-1 and TRBJ1-3; the D segment cannot be called with confidence. The sample here was PBMCs, taken 45 days after the first yellow fever vaccination. This sequence originates from a man aged 18 to 29 who received the YFV17D yellow fever vaccine. CDR3 protein: CASSDTSSSGNTIYF. The DNA is TGCGCCAGCAGCGATACTTCATCCTCTGGAAACACCATATATTTT.